These 10 T cell receptor beta chains share one sample of origin, sequenced in a study of identical twins. From the 5' RACE reads, TCRdb called clonotypes with MiXCR, one entry per CDR3 protein. The table lists hundreds of thousands of distinct CDR3 sequences, roughly 18% of them singletons. This same sample was also part of a study on T cells expressing NK-cell markers.

Sequencing was done on a sample of PBMCs. These receptor sequences come from a woman under 30 in good health.

DNA of the CDR3: TGTGCCAGCAATCCCTCTCTGGGAGGGAGCTACGAGCAGTACTTC. Amino acids: CASNPSLGGSYEQYF. V usage is TRBV6-1 and J usage is TRBJ2-7, with 7 bases matching TRBD2. This CDR3 is built from 15 residues. The germline V gene has CDR1 MNHNS and CDR2 SASEGT. V trimming: 7 bases; J trimming: 3 bases; junction bases outside the gene matches: 12.

This clonotype showed up many times. V and J are TRBV27 and TRBJ2-4; tentative D call: TRBD2 (6 bases). Trimming removed 8 bases from V and 8 bases from J, with 16 bases in between. CDR1 and CDR2 from the germline V gene are MNHEY and SMNVEV (reference sequence). This CDR3 contains 13 residues. The CDR3 loop is CASPILPGDIQYF. CDR3 DNA sequence: TGTGCCAGCCCGATACTCCCGGGGGACATTCAGTACTTC.

The chain carries TRBV6-1 and TRBJ2-7; unclear D gene. Germline-derived CDR1 and CDR2 are MNHNS and SASEGT. Trimming took 10 bases from V and 6 from J, leaving 10 bases between them. This CDR3 has 10 residues. The CDR3 sequence: CATNELEQYF. The CDR3 DNA follows: TGTGCCACCAACGAACTCGAGCAGTACTTC.

This clonotype has a count of ten or more. The chain has TRBV6-5 and TRBJ1-2; 7 nucleotides agree with TRBD1. This CDR3 comprises 14 residues. CDR1 and CDR2 from the germline V gene are MNHEY and SVGAGI. Trimming cost V 0 bases and J 5 bases; bases outside gene matches: 3. This chain's CDR3 is CASSYSTGVYGYTF. The CDR3 nucleotides are TGTGCCAGCAGTTACTCTACAGGGGTATATGGCTACACCTTC.

DNA of the CDR3: TGTGCCAGCAGCCAACTAGCGGGGGGCCCTAGCTCCTACAATGAGCAGTTCTTC. Its protein is CASSQLAGGPSSYNEQFF. The chain joins TRBV3-1 to TRBJ2-1; 11 bases are shared with TRBD2. Per germline, CDR1 LGHDT and CDR2 YNNKEL (reference sequence). This CDR3 spans 18 amino acids. The V gene end was trimmed by 2 bases and the J gene end by 0 bases; junction bases not matched to a gene: 6.

This clonotype was seen just once. The V call is TRBV5-6, the J call TRBJ2-5, with TRBD1 identical over 8 bases. CDR3 size: 17 residues. The germline V gene has CDR1 SGHDT and CDR2 YYEEEE. The J segment lost 1 base and the V segment lost 3 bases, leaving 11 bases of the junction unmatched. CDR3 region: CASSYPGGRILQETQYF. The CDR3 DNA reads as TGTGCCAGCAGCTACCCAGGGGGCCGCATCCTCCAAGAGACCCAGTACTTC.

The table lists this clonotype with a few counts. This chain uses TRBV12-3 or TRBV12-4 with TRBJ1-2; no definite D call. The CDR3 covers 11 residues. The V end was cut by 8 bases, the J end by 6 bases, with 10 bases between. The CDR3 coding sequence is TGTGCCAGCCGAGGACTGGATGGCTACACCTTC. Its protein is CASRGLDGYTF.

The chain has TRBV12-3 or TRBV12-4 and TRBJ1-4; D unclear. The V and J ends lost 6 bases and 5 bases respectively, with 10 bases between them. The CDR3 is 13 residues long. The CDR3, as DNA: TGTGCCAGCAGGCGGAGTTTAAATGAAAAACTGTTTTTT. Translated, it gives CASRRSLNEKLFF.

V gene TRBV3-1 combines with J gene TRBJ2-5, with unresolved D. The CDR3 runs 14 residues. Trimming left V 4 bases short and J 0 bases short, with 9 bases between. CDR1 and CDR2 from the germline V gene are LGHDT and YNNKEL (reference sequence). The CDR3 is CASSLRANQETQYF. In nucleotides, the CDR3 is TGTGCCAGCAGCCTCCGAGCCAACCAAGAGACCCAGTACTTC.

This clonotype was picked up a small number of times. V usage is TRBV20-1 and J usage is TRBJ2-7; 9 nucleotides agree with TRBD2. This CDR3 has 13 residues. Germline values: CDR1 DFQATT, CDR2 SNEGSKA (reference sequence). V lost 5 bases and J lost 4; bases outside the gene matches: 6. CDR3 sequence (DNA): TGCAGTGCTCTTAGCGGGAGCGAATACGAGCAGTACTTC. It translates to CSALSGSEYEQYF.